Listed below are T cell receptor beta chains from one sample, sequenced in a study of shared clonotypes between healthy human individuals. The protocol was immunoSEQ multiplex PCR, while the TCRdb copy is restricted to in-frame clones and leaves out a portion. The sample holds over 2 million clones, roughly 95% seen once. Sequencing was carried out using naive CD8+ T cells sorted from blood. Receptors originate from a man aged 18 to 35 in good health. Each CDR3 is given with its conserved first and last residue. A D gene is named only where the DNA matches it firmly. Clone size is shown for a subset of rows, as once, few, many or a class of expanded clone.

CASSIPGSYGYTF | TGTGCCAGTAGTATACCAGGGTCTTATGGCTACACCTTC | TRBJ1-2 | TRBV19 | . | .
CASSLGAGGIYEQYF | TGTGCCAGCAGCTTAGGGGCAGGGGGCATTTACGAGCAGTACTTC | TRBJ2-7 | TRBV7-9 | TRBD1 | .
CASSKTGEGMGIAKNIQYF | TGTGCCAGCAGTAAAACAGGGGAGGGAATGGGTATAGCCAAAAACATTCAGTACTTC | TRBJ2-4 | TRBV28 | . | .
CASSPDGLPETQYF | TGCGCCAGCAGCCCCGACGGACTACCCGAGACCCAGTACTTC | TRBJ2-5 | TRBV4-3 | . | .
CASSYRSNTGELFF | TGTGCCAGCAGTTACAGGTCGAACACCGGGGAGCTGTTTTTT | TRBJ2-2 | TRBV27 | . | .
CASSTPSGNTEAFF | TGTGCCAGCAGTACTCCCTCGGGAAACACTGAAGCTTTCTTT | TRBJ1-1 | TRBV6-6 | . | .
CASSLLAVYQETQYF | TGTGCCAGCAGTTTACTAGCGGTCTACCAAGAGACCCAGTACTTC | TRBJ2-5 | TRBV28 | TRBD2 | .
CASSYGQGAYNEQFF | TGTGCCAGCAGTTATGGACAGGGGGCCTACAATGAGCAGTTCTTC | TRBJ2-1 | TRBV6-5 | TRBD1 | .
CASRRNTEAFF | TGTGCCTCCCGAAGGAACACTGAAGCTTTCTTT | TRBJ1-1 | TRBV27 | . | .
CASSLVGPSAEQYF | TGTGCCAGCAGCTTGGTAGGGCCCTCGGCCGAGCAGTACTTC | TRBJ2-7 | TRBV11-2 | . | .
CASTPTARAYEQYF | TGTGCCAGCACCCCCACCGCCAGGGCCTACGAGCAGTACTTC | TRBJ2-7 | TRBV2 | . | .
CASWGDPAYNEQFF | TGTGCCAGCTGGGGTGACCCGGCCTACAATGAGCAGTTCTTC | TRBJ2-1 | TRBV6-1 | . | .
CASSQVIGVNSPLHF | TGTGCCAGCAGCCAAGTTATAGGGGTAAATTCACCCCTCCACTTT | TRBJ1-6 | TRBV14 | . | .
CASSLEFDEQYF | TGTGCCAGCAGCTTGGAATTCGACGAGCAGTACTTC | TRBJ2-7 | TRBV5-8 | . | .
CSVGGGANYGYTF | TGCAGCGTTGGTGGGGGGGCTAACTATGGCTACACCTTC | TRBJ1-2 | TRBV29-1 | . | .
CASSLAPLASGELFF | TGTGCCAGCAGCTTAGCCCCCCTAGCTTCCGGGGAGCTGTTTTTT | TRBJ2-2 | TRBV7-9 | . | .
CASSDWEKLNTEAFF | TGTGCCAGCAGTGACTGGGAGAAACTGAACACTGAAGCTTTCTTT | TRBJ1-1 | TRBV6-1 | . | .
CASGTGISYEQYF | TGTGCCAGTGGCACAGGTATCTCCTACGAGCAGTACTTC | TRBJ2-7 | TRBV19 | . | .
CASSIYQGVGELFF | TGTGCCAGCAGTATCTACCAGGGGGTCGGGGAGCTGTTTTTT | TRBJ2-2 | TRBV27 | TRBD1 | .
CASSLGGQPGVYGYTF | TGTGCCAGCAGTTTAGGAGGACAACCGGGGGTCTATGGCTACACCTTC | TRBJ1-2 | TRBV27 | . | .
CAISESDDHWGFSDEQFF | TGTGCCATCAGTGAGTCCGACGATCATTGGGGATTCTCCGATGAGCAGTTCTTC | TRBJ2-1 | TRBV10-3 | . | .
CASSPSGSEGWEQYF | TGTGCCAGCAGCCCCTCCGGCTCCGAGGGTTGGGAGCAGTACTTC | TRBJ2-7 | TRBV9 | . | once
CATRGGGNTEAFF | TGTGCCACTCGAGGAGGGGGCAACACTGAAGCTTTCTTT | TRBJ1-1 | TRBV6-5 | TRBD1 | .
CASSIGRGISYNEQFF | TGTGCCAGTAGTATAGGACGGGGGATCTCCTACAATGAGCAGTTCTTC | TRBJ2-1 | TRBV19 | . | .
CAWSVGTGTSGGSHYNEQFF | TGTGCCTGGAGTGTGGGAACTGGGACTAGCGGGGGGTCGCACTACAATGAGCAGTTCTTC | TRBJ2-1 | TRBV30 | TRBD2 | .
CASSVDRANYGYTF | TGTGCCAGCAGCGTAGACAGGGCTAACTATGGCTACACCTTC | TRBJ1-2 | TRBV7-2 | TRBD1 | .
CASSAGLRETQYF | TGTGCCAGCAGTGCAGGGCTCCGAGAGACCCAGTACTTC | TRBJ2-5 | TRBV25-1 | . | .
CASSLVGGESGTGELFF | TGTGCCAGCAGCTTAGTCGGAGGGGAGAGTGGCACCGGGGAGCTGTTTTTT | TRBJ2-2 | TRBV7-2 | . | .
CAWSVTGSIRLRPEAFF | TGTGCCTGGAGTGTAACGGGGTCGATTCGACTTAGACCTGAAGCTTTCTTT | TRBJ1-1 | TRBV30 | . | .
CASSQVGGLAGASYEQYF | TGCGCCAGCAGCCAAGTAGGGGGCCTAGCGGGGGCCTCCTACGAGCAGTACTTC | TRBJ2-7 | TRBV4-1 | TRBD2 | .
CASSLVTEAFF | TGTGCCAGCAGCTTGGTAACTGAAGCTTTCTTT | TRBJ1-1 | TRBV7-9 | . | .
CASSQEPPVGQNVYEQYF | TGCGCCAGCAGCCAAGAGCCCCCCGTCGGCCAGAACGTCTACGAGCAGTACTTC | TRBJ2-7 | TRBV4-1 | . | .
CASSYGQNSPLHF | TGTGCCAGCAGCTACGGACAGAATTCACCCCTCCACTTT | TRBJ1-6 | TRBV7-9 | . | few
CASSPWTGSYEQYF | TGTGCCAGCAGCCCTTGGACGGGGTCCTACGAGCAGTACTTC | TRBJ2-7 | TRBV28 | . | .
CASAERGPYNEQFF | TGCGCCAGCGCGGAGCGGGGGCCGTACAATGAGCAGTTCTTC | TRBJ2-1 | TRBV5-1 | TRBD2 | .
CASSPGPGIQTYEQYF | TGTGCCAGCAGCCCTGGACCGGGTATCCAAACCTACGAGCAGTACTTC | TRBJ2-7 | TRBV14 | . | .
CASNYRDTDTQYF | TGTGCCAGCAATTATCGGGACACAGATACGCAGTATTTT | TRBJ2-3 | TRBV7-9 | . | .
CASSLEGSNTEAFF | TGTGCCAGCAGCTTAGAGGGGAGCAACACTGAAGCTTTCTTT | TRBJ1-1 | TRBV7-2 | . | .
CASSPGTATNEKLFF | TGTGCCAGCAGTCCCGGGACAGCAACTAATGAAAAACTGTTTTTT | TRBJ1-4 | TRBV28 | TRBD1 | .
CASSLDKGHYEQYF | TGCGCCAGCAGCTTGGATAAGGGCCATTACGAGCAGTACTTC | TRBJ2-7 | TRBV5-1 | . | .
CASSMLGSSYNSPLHF | TGTGCCAGTAGTATGCTGGGCAGCTCCTATAATTCACCCCTCCACTTT | TRBJ1-6 | TRBV19 | . | .
CASSWTGGNSPLHF | TGTGCCAGCAGTTGGACAGGGGGCAATTCACCCCTCCACTTT | TRBJ1-6 | TRBV27 | TRBD1 | .
CASGENEQFF | TGTGCCAGCGGCGAAAACGAGCAGTTCTTC | TRBJ2-1 | TRBV5-6 | . | .
CASSPQGKLGGTEAFF | TGTGCCAGTAGTCCCCAGGGGAAACTTGGCGGCACTGAAGCTTTCTTT | TRBJ1-1 | TRBV19 | . | .
CASSLGQIPYGYTF | TGTGCCAGCAGCTTAGGGCAGATTCCCTATGGCTACACCTTC | TRBJ1-2 | TRBV11-2 | . | .
CSATKGQGANQPQHF | TGCAGCGCGACAAAAGGACAGGGGGCGAATCAGCCCCAACATTTT | TRBJ1-5 | TRBV29-1 | TRBD1 | .
CASSQGLRLAGEGETQYF | TGTGCCAGCAGCCAAGGGCTTAGACTAGCGGGGGAGGGAGAGACCCAGTACTTC | TRBJ2-5 | TRBV4-2 | TRBD2 | once
CASSLSAGESNQPQHF | TGTGCCAGCAGTTTATCCGCAGGGGAGAGCAATCAGCCCCAGCATTTT | TRBJ1-5 | TRBV27 | . | once
CASSEAQQHYEQYF | TGTGCCAGCAGTGAAGCGCAACAGCACTACGAGCAGTACTTC | TRBJ2-7 | TRBV2 | . | .
CASSDTGMSPLHF | TGTGCCAGCAGCGATACAGGGATGTCACCCCTCCACTTT | TRBJ1-6 | TRBV9 | . | once
CASSEAPGLYEQYF | TGTGCCAGCAGTGAAGCCCCAGGGCTCTACGAGCAGTACTTC | TRBJ2-7 | TRBV6-1 | . | .
CASIGTLEAFF | TGTGCCAGCATTGGGACTTTGGAAGCTTTCTTT | TRBJ1-1 | TRBV25-1 | . | .
CASNKAASGPGELFF | TGTGCCAGCAATAAGGCGGCTAGCGGCCCCGGGGAGCTGTTTTTT | TRBJ2-2 | TRBV7-9 | TRBD2 | .
CASSEWDRDIYEQYF | TGTGCCAGCAGTGAATGGGACAGGGATATCTATGAGCAGTACTTC | TRBJ2-7 | TRBV6-1 | TRBD1 | .
CASSPLGGNEQFF | TGTGCCAGTAGTCCCCTGGGGGGCAATGAGCAGTTCTTC | TRBJ2-1 | TRBV19 | . | .
CASSLRGNSPLHF | TGTGCCAGCAGCTTGAGAGGGAACTCACCCCTCCACTTT | TRBJ1-6 | TRBV5-4 | . | few
CASSAGNNSPLHF | TGTGCCAGTAGTGCCGGGAACAATTCACCCCTCCACTTT | TRBJ1-6 | TRBV19 | . | once
CATSREEGSNSPLHF | TGTGCCACCAGCAGAGAAGAGGGTTCTAATTCACCCCTCCACTTT | TRBJ1-6 | TRBV15 | . | .
CASSSGTGGLQETQYF | TGTGCCAGCAGCTCGGGGACAGGGGGGCTCCAAGAGACCCAGTACTTC | TRBJ2-5 | TRBV5-6 | TRBD1 | .
CASSLVFGSYEQYF | TGTGCCAGCAGCTTAGTCTTCGGTTCCTACGAGCAGTACTTC | TRBJ2-7 | TRBV11-2 | . | .